One sample yielded the 22 T cell receptor beta chains listed below, sequenced in a study of blood T cell repertoires in COVID-19. TCRdb keeps only in-frame clones here, not all; method: immunoSEQ multiplex PCR. The sample holds approximately 270,000 clones; around 85% are singletons and the top ten take approximately 0.94%. Sequencing was done on a sample of peripheral blood. These receptors were taken from a human donor with COVID-19, enrolled during active disease. The donor label of this sample is uncertain.

This clone was seen more than once but under ten times. The CDR3: CASSLTDIYGYTF. CDR3 nucleotides: TGTGCCAGCAGCTTAACTGATATCTATGGCTACACCTTC. The chain carries TRBV7-2 and TRBJ1-2; D is unclear. CDR3 length: 13 residues. The V and J ends lost 2 bases and 4 bases respectively, with 8 bases between them. The V gene's germline CDR1 is SGHTA and CDR2 FQGNSA.

The chain employs TRBV7-6 and TRBJ1-3; 7 nucleotides line up with TRBD1. With 5 bases clipped from V and 3 bases from J, the junction kept 7 bases outside the gene matches. CDR1 is SGHVS and CDR2 is FNYEAQ in the germline V gene. This CDR3 has 15 amino acids. The CDR3 here is CASSRQTGSGNTIYF. CDR3 DNA sequence: TGTGCCAGCAGCCGCCAGACAGGGAGTGGAAACACCATATATTTT. Looking up the rest from reference TRBV7-6 and TRBJ1-3 gives the full variable domain: GAGVSQSPRYKVTKRGQDVALRCDPISGHVSLYWYRQALGQGPEFLTYFNYEAQQDKSGLPNDRFSAERPEGSISTLTIQRTEQRDSAMYRCASSRQTGSGNTIYFGEGSWLTVV.

The rearrangement uses TRBV19 and TRBJ1-3; 7 bases line up with TRBD1. The CDR3 covers 14 residues. The germline V gene encodes CDR1 LNHDA and CDR2 SQIVND (reference sequence). V was pared by 5 bases and J by 4 bases, with 5 bases of the junction left unmatched. The CDR3 region is CASSFGTEGNTIYF. CDR3 in DNA: TGTGCCAGTAGTTTCGGGACAGAAGGAAACACCATATATTTT.

This clone has only one observation. The rearrangement uses TRBV5-6 and TRBJ2-4; 9 bases align to TRBD1. Germline V gene lookup returns CDR1 SGHDT and CDR2 YYEEEE. V lost 4 bases to trimming and J lost 8 bases; unmatched junction nucleotides: 7. The CDR3 is 14 amino acids. The CDR3 spells CASSRGTGLDIQYF. The CDR3 DNA reads TGTGCCAGCAGCAGAGGGACAGGGCTAGACATTCAGTACTTC.

V is TRBV29-1 and J is TRBJ1-6; D may be TRBD1 (6 bases). The length of the CDR3 is 13 residues. V was shortened by 4 bases and J by 7 bases, with 11 bases between the two germline ends. Germline CDR1 SQVTM, CDR2 ANQGSEA. CDR3 amino acids: CSVGRGGNSPLHF. In DNA, the CDR3 is TGCAGCGTTGGAAGGGGGGGGAATTCACCCCTCCACTTT.

The V call is TRBV6-5, the J call TRBJ2-7; 12 bases fit TRBD1. CDR1 and CDR2 from the germline V gene are MNHEY and SVGAGI. CDR3 length: 14 residues. With V trimmed by 6 bases and J by 6 bases, 6 bases remained unmatched. In nucleotides, the CDR3 is TGTGCCAGCAGCCCAGGGACAGGGGGCCTCGAGCAGTACTTC. Translated: CASSPGTGGLEQYF.

V usage is TRBV11-2 and J usage is TRBJ1-2, with D perhaps TRBD1 (5 bases). Trimming stripped 3 bases from V and 2 bases from J, with 7 bases between. The CDR3 covers 13 residues. The germline V gene has CDR1 SGHAT and CDR2 FQNNGV. The CDR3 DNA is TGTGCCAGCAGCTTTAACAGGAACTATGGCTACACCTTC. Amino acids: CASSFNRNYGYTF.

The chain couples TRBV7-8 to TRBJ1-1; the D gene is possibly TRBD1 (5 bases). Germline CDR1 and CDR2: SGHVS and FQNEAQ. The V and J ends lost 0 bases and 0 bases respectively, with 17 bases between them. The CDR3 has 18 amino acids. CDR3 loop: CASSLAFAGLVMNTEAFF. DNA for the CDR3: TGTGCCAGCAGCTTAGCGTTTGCAGGGCTGGTAATGAACACTGAAGCTTTCTTT.

This rearrangement joins TRBV7-2 to TRBJ1-3; D uncertain. This CDR3 spans 15 amino acids. V lost 4 bases and J 4 bases, leaving 14 bases between the germline ends. The germline gives CDR1 SGHTA, CDR2 FQGNSA. The CDR3: CASSWRPTPGNTIYF. The DNA of the CDR3 is TGTGCCAGCAGCTGGAGACCAACACCGGGAAACACCATATATTTT.

The V and J genes are TRBV9 and TRBJ2-1; D possibly corresponds to TRBD2 (5 bases). CDR3 length: 15 residues. Germline V gene sequence: CDR1 SGDLS, CDR2 YYNGEE. Trimming cost V 2 bases and J 9 bases, with 18 bases left between them. The CDR3 protein is CASSVGNRQDGEQFF. In DNA, the CDR3 is TGTGCCAGCAGCGTCGGGAATAGGCAAGATGGTGAGCAGTTCTTC.

The rearrangement uses TRBV7-2 and TRBJ2-5, with 9 positions matching TRBD2. This CDR3 comprises 15 residues. The germline V gene encodes CDR1 SGHTA and CDR2 FQGNSA. V lost 6 bases, J lost 3 bases, and 8 bases stayed unmatched. The CDR3 spells CASSGVAGVEETQYF. CDR3 coding DNA: TGTGCCAGCAGTGGGGTAGCGGGAGTGGAAGAGACCCAGTACTTC. Variable domain in full (rest from reference TRBV7-2 and TRBJ2-5): GAGVSQSPSNKVTEKGKDVELRCDPISGHTALYWYRQSLGQGLEFLIYFQGNSAPDKSGLPSDRFSAERTGGSVSTLTIQRTQQEDSAVYLCASSGVAGVEETQYFGPGTRLLVL.

The rearrangement uses TRBV9 and TRBJ2-7, with TRBD2 identical over 7 bases. J lost 4 bases, V lost 2 bases, and 6 bases had no gene match. CDR3 length: 14 residues. Germline V gives CDR1 SGDLS, CDR2 YYNGEE. CDR3 loop: CASSVGGRSYEQYF. In nucleotides, the CDR3 is TGTGCCAGCAGCGTGGGCGGGAGATCGTACGAGCAGTACTTC.

The rearrangement joins TRBV7-9 to TRBJ1-2; D might be TRBD1 (6 bases). Germline values: CDR1 SEHNR, CDR2 FQNEAQ (reference sequence). The CDR3 is 15 amino acids. Trimming shortened V by 5 bases and J by 5 bases, and 18 bases separated the two germline ends. The CDR3 nucleotides are TGTGCCAGCAGCCCAACCGGGACAAAAGGGTATGGCTACACCTTC. Its protein product is CASSPTGTKGYGYTF. The full variable domain, its missing parts supplied by reference TRBV7-9 and TRBJ1-2, is DTGVSQNPRHKITKRGQNVTFRCDPISEHNRLYWYRQTLGQGPEFLTYFQNEAQLEKSRLLSDRFSAERPKGSFSTLEIQRTEQGDSAMYLCASSPTGTKGYGYTFGSGTRLTVV.

This clone turned up a few times. The rearrangement joins TRBV5-4 to TRBJ1-1; D call uncertain. The CDR3 consists of 13 residues. Germline V gene sequence: CDR1 SGHNT, CDR2 YYREEE (reference sequence). Trimming shortened V by 6 bases and J by 4 bases, and 13 bases separated the two germline ends. CDR3 loop: CASTLRRGTEAFF. The CDR3 nucleotides are TGTGCCAGCACGTTGAGGCGAGGCACTGAAGCTTTCTTT.

The J gene is TRBJ1-5, the V gene TRBV10-3, with a tentative D call TRBD1 (6 bases). This CDR3 has 15 residues. Germline CDR1 is ENHRY and CDR2 is SYGVKD. The V end was cut by 3 bases, the J end by 6 bases, with 15 bases between. The CDR3 coding sequence is TGTGCCATCAGTGATGGCAGGGGAGGGGGTCAGCCCCAGCATTTT. This sequence encodes CAISDGRGGGQPQHF.

The chain couples TRBV7-9 to TRBJ1-2, with TRBD1 matching 7 bases. V gave up 2 bases and J gave up 6 bases; unmatched junction bases: 3. The length of the CDR3 is 13 residues. Germline loops: CDR1 SEHNR, CDR2 FQNEAQ (reference sequence). In nucleotides, the CDR3 is TGTGCCAGCAGCTTAATAGGGACAGATGGCTACACCTTC. Encoded protein: CASSLIGTDGYTF.

The rearrangement joins TRBV9 to TRBJ1-1; TRBD1 matches at 8 bases. The junction had 9 bases not matched to a gene; V was cut back by 4 bases and J by 4 bases. The CDR3 runs to 15 residues. Per germline, CDR1 SGDLS and CDR2 YYNGEE. The CDR3 coding sequence is TGTGCCAGCAGCCCCCCGGGGACAGGAGGCACTGAAGCTTTCTTT. Protein: CASSPPGTGGTEAFF. The whole variable domain, filled in from reference TRBV9 and TRBJ1-1, reads DSGVTQTPKHLITATGQRVTLRCSPRSGDLSVYWYQQSLDQGLQFLIQYYNGEERAKGNILERFSAQQFPDLHSELNLSSLELGDSALYFCASSPPGTGGTEAFFGQGTRLTVV.

The chain carries TRBV9 and TRBJ2-7; 15 bases match TRBD2. In germline, CDR1 is SGDLS, CDR2 YYNGEE. With 3 bases clipped from V and 3 bases from J, the junction kept 16 bases outside the gene matches. This CDR3 contains 20 residues. The CDR3 here is CASSDHPVAGTSGRLYEQYF. CDR3 sequence (DNA): TGTGCCAGCAGCGATCATCCAGTAGCGGGGACTAGCGGGAGGCTCTACGAGCAGTACTTC.

The chain combines TRBV6-2 or TRBV6-3 with TRBJ2-3; no clear D. Trimming took off 3 bases at V and 2 bases at J, with 15 bases between the two ends. The germline CDR1 and CDR2 sequences are MNHEY and SVGEGT. The CDR3 spans 16 residues. CDR3 protein: CASSYFELDSTDTQYF. CDR3 nucleotide sequence: TGTGCCAGCAGTTATTTCGAGTTAGACTCCACAGATACGCAGTATTTT.

To note about this clone: Other DNA sequences in this sample translate to the same CDR3. DNA for the CDR3: TGTGCCAGCAGTTTTCGGGACAGATACAATCAGCCCCAGCATTTT. It specifies CASSFRDRYNQPQHF. The chain carries TRBV28 and TRBJ1-5, with 7 bases that match TRBD1. The CDR3 extends over 15 amino acids. Per the germline V gene, CDR1 is MDHEN and CDR2 is SYDVKM. V lost 3 bases and J lost 3; bases outside the gene matches: 5.

The chain links TRBV30 to TRBJ2-1; TRBD2 agrees at 10 bases. CDR3 length equals 15 residues. CDR1 and CDR2 (germline): GTSNPN, SVGIG (reference sequence). The trim removed 3 bases at V and 7 bases at J, leaving 9 bases unmatched. The chain's CDR3 is CAWRSAGGPVNEQFF. The CDR3 nucleotides are TGTGCCTGGAGATCAGCGGGAGGGCCGGTGAATGAGCAGTTCTTC.

This clone has a single count. The chain carries TRBV9 and TRBJ1-5; TRBD1 agrees at 8 bases. The V and J ends lost 4 bases and 2 bases, in that order; junction bases with no gene match: 5. CDR1 is SGDLS and CDR2 is YYNGEE in the germline V gene. This CDR3 has 15 amino acids. The CDR3 nucleotides read TGTGCCAGCAGCCAGGGGGCGCGGGGCAATCAGCCCCAGCATTTT. This sequence encodes CASSQGARGNQPQHF.